This T cell receptor (beta chain) was obtained from a study of T cells in narcolepsy (dated by TCRdb to the late 2010s). For context, the study as a whole: Patients with narcolepsy type 1 or type 2 (NT1, NT2) were enrolled in the study together with healthy control donors. The study sought autoreactive T cells targeting hypocretin neuron self-antigens (hypocretin, TRIB2) in narcolepsy patients, using TCR Vbeta sequencing to track clonotypes in blood and CSF.

Library creation used the immunoSEQ multiplex PCR assay. TCRdb mirrors the immuneACCESS table, restricted to in-frame sequences. Some clones are absent from its copies; in checked studies, under half trace to an unresolved V gene, and the reason for the others is unknown. Across this sample there are roughly 20,000 clones, with around 86% seen only once. The biggest ten clones account for 0.72% of the sample. Via the germline V gene, CDR1 is SGHRS and CDR2 YFSETQ. The CDR3 holds 14 amino acids from the cysteine to the phenylalanine. Left in the record is the CDR3 DNA by itself, 42 bases read in frame from the first base. Germline trimming amounts to 8 bases on V and 4 bases on J, with 8 as the count of junction bases outside the gene matches. With respect to this clone: Its antigen specificity is not known. No base-level quality is on record; no much larger clone is a single base apart.

For TCR Vbeta sequencing, memory CD4+ T cells were sorted ex vivo from the peripheral blood of both healthy controls and narcolepsy patients. The paper's findings and limits, for the study overall: Autoreactive clonotypes were reported to be detected serially in the blood of the same patients and of different patients, but not in the blood of healthy controls. Plots that compared CSF and blood CD4+ T cell clonotypes from the same patient highlighted HCRT-specific and TRIB2-specific autoreactive clonotypes. Certain blood memory CD4+ repertoires from patients and controls had no sequences that matched autoreactive T cell clones. Patients and controls had comparable numbers of sequenced blood memory CD4+ clonotypes, averaging about 37,000 and 33,000, respectively.

Sequenced sample: memory (CD45RA-) CD4+ T cells from blood. The sample's cell subset or site, from its label and the paper: memory T cells sorted ex vivo from peripheral blood. This clonotype was sampled from a human donor in good health. The V gene is TRBV5-1 and the J gene is TRBJ1-2; 10 of the junction bases match TRBD1. The sequence in DNA is TGCGCCAGTGACTCGGGACAGGGGTCCTATGGCTACACCTTC. Its coded protein is CASDSGQGSYGYTF.